A single sample is the source of the 13 T cell receptor beta chains below, sequenced in a study of shared clonotypes between healthy human individuals. The data were produced by immunoSEQ multiplex PCR, yet TCRdb's version contains in-frame clones alone and is incomplete. The sample lists about 2.4 million clones; more than 85% were seen once. Sequencing used naive CD4+ T cells from PBMCs. Documented subset: CD45RA+ positively selected. These receptors all stem from a man between 18 and 29 years old in good health. Some clones in this sample may be carry-over from other donors' samples.

The rearrangement joins TRBV28 to TRBJ1-5, with TRBD1 as a possible D gene (5 bases). From germline, CDR1 is MDHEN and CDR2 SYDVKM. V lost 10 bases and J 3 bases, leaving 19 bases between the germline ends. The CDR3 runs to 15 residues. The chain's CDR3 is CAIAAGGGINQPQHF. The CDR3 region has the DNA TGTGCCATCGCTGCCGGTGGGGGGATCAATCAGCCCCAGCATTTT. Drawing the rest from reference TRBV28 and TRBJ1-5, the complete variable domain is DVKVTQSSRYLVKRTGEKVFLECVQDMDHENMFWYRQDPGLGLRLIYFSYDVKMKEKGDIPEGYSVSREKKERFSLILESASTNQTSMYLCAIAAGGGINQPQHFGDGTRLSIL.

The chain has TRBV28 and TRBJ2-2; D might be TRBD1 (6 bases). The CDR3 runs 16 residues. The germline V gene encodes CDR1 MDHEN and CDR2 SYDVKM. Trimming stripped 6 bases from V and 0 bases from J, with 14 bases between. In nucleotides, the CDR3 is TGTGCCAGCAGACCACACAGGGTCGCGAACACCGGGGAGCTGTTTTTT. It specifies CASRPHRVANTGELFF.

The CDR3 is CASSQDGSGRAPYNEQFF. The DNA of the CDR3 is TGCGCCAGCAGCCAAGACGGTAGCGGGAGGGCCCCGTACAATGAGCAGTTCTTC. The chain joins TRBV4-3 to TRBJ2-1; 11 bases are shared with TRBD2. CDR3 length: 18 amino acids. Germline V gene data show CDR1 as LGHNA and CDR2 as YSLEER. After removal of 0 bases from V and 4 bases from J, the junction contained 8 bases not matched to a gene.

The rearrangement joins TRBV10-2 to TRBJ2-3, with D perhaps TRBD2 (6 bases). CDR1 is WSHSY, CDR2 SAAADI, per germline. The CDR3 has 13 amino acids. Trimming removed 8 bases from V and 2 bases from J, with 11 bases in between. CDR3 nucleotides: TGCGCCAGCTTGGGACTCTACACAGATACGCAGTATTTT. Encoded protein: CASLGLYTDTQYF.

The chain links TRBV2 to TRBJ2-7; 10 bases map to TRBD1. CDR3 size: 15 residues. With V trimmed by 5 bases and J by 2 bases, 6 bases remained unmatched. Germline V CDR1 and CDR2: SNHLY, FYNNEI. In nucleotides, the CDR3 is TGTGCCAGCAGTACCGGGACAGGGGCCACCTACGAGCAGTACTTC. This translates into CASSTGTGATYEQYF.

For the CDR3, the DNA is TGTGCCAGCCTAGGACTAGCGGGAGGTGGGTCCTACGAGCAGTACTTC. Its translation is CASLGLAGGGSYEQYF. This chain links TRBV28 with TRBJ2-7, with 14 bases aligning to TRBD2. J lost 1 base, V lost 8 bases, and 7 bases had no gene match. Germline CDR1 reads MDHEN; CDR2 reads SYDVKM. The CDR3 length is 16 residues.

The V gene is TRBV29-1, the J gene TRBJ2-5; D possibly matches TRBD1 or TRBD2 (5 bases each). V was trimmed by 6 bases and J by 1 base, leaving 15 bases between them. This CDR3 contains 14 residues. Germline CDR1 and CDR2: SQVTM and ANQGSEA. This CDR3 is CSVLGRSTQETQYF. For the CDR3, the DNA is TGCAGCGTACTGGGACGGTCCACCCAAGAGACCCAGTACTTC.

The chain combines TRBV28 with TRBJ2-6, with 9 bases matching TRBD1. The germline gives CDR1 MDHEN, CDR2 SYDVKM. V was clipped by 5 bases and J by 4 bases; unmatched bases: 6. CDR3 length equals 16 residues. The CDR3 region has the DNA TGTGCCAGCAGTCAACAGGGGGCTGGAGGGGCCAACGTCCTGACTTTC. Amino acid sequence: CASSQQGAGGANVLTF.

The chain couples TRBV19 to TRBJ2-7; a weak D match, TRBD2 (6 bases). This CDR3 has 15 residues. Germline-derived CDR1 and CDR2 are LNHDA and SQIVND (reference sequence). With 5 bases removed from V and 4 bases from J, the gap between germline ends came to 18 bases. CDR3 nucleotides: TGTGCCAGTAGTTCCCCGGGACTCCGGACGTACGAGCAGTACTTC. This codes for CASSSPGLRTYEQYF.

The chain uses TRBV25-1 and TRBJ1-2; maybe TRBD1 (6 bases). The V end was cut by 0 bases, the J end by 4 bases, with 12 bases between. CDR3 length equals 15 residues. Germline values: CDR1 MGHDK, CDR2 SYGVNS. The CDR3 sequence is CASSEYAGASYGYTF. In nucleotides, the CDR3 is TGTGCCAGCAGTGAATACGCAGGGGCAAGCTATGGCTACACCTTC.

This chain joins TRBV19 and TRBJ1-1; unclear D gene. Per the germline V gene, CDR1 is LNHDA and CDR2 is SQIVND (reference sequence). CDR3 length: 12 amino acids. Trimming cost V 3 bases and J 10 bases, with 12 bases left between them. The CDR3 region has the DNA TGTGCCAGTAGTATGCATCCGAGGCGAGCTTTCTTT. This codes for CASSMHPRRAFF.

The V and J genes are TRBV9 and TRBJ1-1; tentative D call: TRBD1 (6 bases). The CDR3 has 13 residues. Germline lookup yields CDR1 SGDLS and CDR2 YYNGEE. Trimming removed 2 bases at V and 3 bases at J, with 8 bases between. The CDR3 bases are TGTGCCAGCAGCGTCCAGGGGCACACTGAAGCTTTCTTT. It translates to CASSVQGHTEAFF.

This chain joins TRBV6-1 and TRBJ2-3; D call uncertain. Per the germline V gene, CDR1 is MNHNS and CDR2 is SASEGT. This CDR3 spans 12 amino acids. The V end was cut by 7 bases, the J end by 2 bases, with 7 bases between. CDR3 protein: CASKQNTDTQYF. CDR3 bases: TGTGCCAGCAAGCAGAACACAGATACGCAGTATTTT.